This T cell receptor beta chain was identified in a study of shared clonotypes between healthy human individuals. The study's findings and limits: Specimens sampled were limited to blood, with tissue repertoires likely differing. The sharing of 4% to 5.5% of naive CD4 clonotypes was seen across a handful of donors.

This clone has only one observation. Its specificity is not known. Sequenced by immunoSEQ multiplex PCR; TCRdb stores in-frame clones only, minus some. The table records approximately 2,000,000 clones, less than 95% of them present only once. The length of the CDR3 is 14 residues. The germline CDR1 and CDR2 sequences are MNHEY and SVGAGI. Trimming left V 7 bases short and J 6 bases short, with 18 bases between. The chain is built from TRBV6-5 and TRBJ1-2, with D possibly being TRBD1 (6 bases). The sample consisted of naive CD4+ T cells from PBMCs. Sample subset: CD45RA+ positively selected. The source is a man aged 18 to 29 in good health. Some clones in this sample may be carry-over from other donors' samples. The CDR3 region has the DNA TGTGCCAGCACCGAGGGGGGGAGGGTAGATGGCTACACCTTC. This gives the protein CASTEGGRVDGYTF.